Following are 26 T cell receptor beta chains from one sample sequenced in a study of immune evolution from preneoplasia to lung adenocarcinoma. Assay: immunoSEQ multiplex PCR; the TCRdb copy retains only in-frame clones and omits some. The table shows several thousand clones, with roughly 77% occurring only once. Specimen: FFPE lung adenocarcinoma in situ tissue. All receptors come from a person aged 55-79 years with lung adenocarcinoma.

CDR3 sequence reads: CASSQTGISTDTQYF. In DNA, the CDR3 is TGTGCCAGCAGCCAGACAGGGATTAGCACAGATACGCAGTATTTT. The chain employs TRBV11-2 and TRBJ2-3; 7 bases are shared with TRBD1. The germline V gene encodes CDR1 SGHAT and CDR2 FQNNGV. J was trimmed by 0 bases and V by 5 bases; bases with no gene match: 5. The CDR3 sequence is 15 residues long.

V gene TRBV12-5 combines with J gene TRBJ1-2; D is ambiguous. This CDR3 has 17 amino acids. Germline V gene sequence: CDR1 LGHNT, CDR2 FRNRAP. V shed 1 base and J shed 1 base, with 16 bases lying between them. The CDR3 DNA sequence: TGTGCTAGTGGTTTGGGCTCAGCGTACGATAATAACTATGGCTACACCTTC. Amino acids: CASGLGSAYDNNYGYTF.

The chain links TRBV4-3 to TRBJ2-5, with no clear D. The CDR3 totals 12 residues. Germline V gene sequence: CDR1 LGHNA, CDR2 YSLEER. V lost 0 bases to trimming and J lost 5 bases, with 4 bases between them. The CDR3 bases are TGCGCCAGCAGCCAAGATTGGGAGACCCAGTACTTC. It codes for CASSQDWETQYF.

The chain's CDR3 is CASSRDGSYEQYF. The CDR3 DNA is TGTGCCAGTAGTCGAGATGGGAGCTACGAGCAGTACTTC. The genes are TRBV19 and TRBJ2-7; possibly TRBD2 for D (5 bases). The CDR3 has 13 residues. Germline CDR1 LNHDA, CDR2 SQIVND (reference sequence). Deletions cut 5 bases from V and 3 bases from J, with 11 bases between.

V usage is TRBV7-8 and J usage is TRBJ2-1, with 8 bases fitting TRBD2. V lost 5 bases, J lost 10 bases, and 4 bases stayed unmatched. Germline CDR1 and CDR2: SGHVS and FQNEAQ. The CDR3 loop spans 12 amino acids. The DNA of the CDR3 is TGTGCCAGCAGCCCGGGACTAGACGAGCAGTTCTTC. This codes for CASSPGLDEQFF.

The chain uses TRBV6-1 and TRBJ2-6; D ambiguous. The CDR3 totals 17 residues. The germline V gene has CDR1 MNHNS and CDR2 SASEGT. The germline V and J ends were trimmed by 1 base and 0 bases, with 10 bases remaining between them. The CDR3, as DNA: TGTGCCAGCAGTGAAGGGGCCTTTTTCTCTGGGGCCAACGTCCTGACTTTC. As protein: CASSEGAFFSGANVLTF.

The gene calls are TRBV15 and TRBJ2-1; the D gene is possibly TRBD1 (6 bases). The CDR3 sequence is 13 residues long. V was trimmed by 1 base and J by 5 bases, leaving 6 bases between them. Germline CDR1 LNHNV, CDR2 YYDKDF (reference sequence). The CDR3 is CATSRGQDNEQFF. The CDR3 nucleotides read TGTGCCACCAGCAGAGGACAGGACAATGAGCAGTTCTTC.

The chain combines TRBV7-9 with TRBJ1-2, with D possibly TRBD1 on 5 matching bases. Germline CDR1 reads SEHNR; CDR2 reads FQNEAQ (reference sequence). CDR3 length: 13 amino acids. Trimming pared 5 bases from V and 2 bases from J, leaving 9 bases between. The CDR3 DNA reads TGTGCCAGCAGCCCGACAGCGAACTATGGCTACACCTTC. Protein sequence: CASSPTANYGYTF.

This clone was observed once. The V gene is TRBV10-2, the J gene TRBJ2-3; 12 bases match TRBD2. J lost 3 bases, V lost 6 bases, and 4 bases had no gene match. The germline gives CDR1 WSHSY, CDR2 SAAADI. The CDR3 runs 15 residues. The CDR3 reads CASRLGLAGTDTQYF. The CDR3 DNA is TGCGCCAGCAGACTCGGACTAGCGGGGACAGATACGCAGTATTTT.

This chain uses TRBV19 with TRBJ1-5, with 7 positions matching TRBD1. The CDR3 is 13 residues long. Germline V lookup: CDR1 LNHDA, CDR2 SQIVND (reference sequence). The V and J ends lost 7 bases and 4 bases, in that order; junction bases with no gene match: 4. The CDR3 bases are TGTGCCAGTACGAAGACAGGGAATCAGCCCCAGCATTTT. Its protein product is CASTKTGNQPQHF.

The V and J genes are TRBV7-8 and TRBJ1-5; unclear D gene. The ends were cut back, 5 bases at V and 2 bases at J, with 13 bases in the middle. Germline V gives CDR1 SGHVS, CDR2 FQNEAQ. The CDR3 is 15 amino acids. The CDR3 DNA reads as TGTGCCAGCAGCCGACTCCCGGATGGCAATCAGCCCCAGCATTTT. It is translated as CASSRLPDGNQPQHF.

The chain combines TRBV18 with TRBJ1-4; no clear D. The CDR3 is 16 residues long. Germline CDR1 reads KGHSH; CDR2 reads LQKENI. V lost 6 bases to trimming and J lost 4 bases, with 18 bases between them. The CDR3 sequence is CASSELGGFDNEKLFF. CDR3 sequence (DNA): TGTGCCAGCTCGGAGTTAGGAGGATTCGATAATGAAAAACTGTTTTTT.

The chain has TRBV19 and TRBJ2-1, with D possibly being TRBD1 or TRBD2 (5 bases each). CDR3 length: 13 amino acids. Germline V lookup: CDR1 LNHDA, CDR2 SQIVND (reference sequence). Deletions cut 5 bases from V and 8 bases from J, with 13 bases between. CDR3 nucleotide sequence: TGTGCCAGTAGTGCTTCTGGGGGATATGAGCAGTTCTTC. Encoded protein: CASSASGGYEQFF. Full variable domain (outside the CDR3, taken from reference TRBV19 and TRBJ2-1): DGGITQSPKYLFRKEGQNVTLSCEQNLNHDAMYWYRQDPGQGLRLIYYSQIVNDFQKGDIAEGYSVSREKKESFPLTVTSAQKNPTAFYLCASSASGGYEQFFGPGTRLTVL.

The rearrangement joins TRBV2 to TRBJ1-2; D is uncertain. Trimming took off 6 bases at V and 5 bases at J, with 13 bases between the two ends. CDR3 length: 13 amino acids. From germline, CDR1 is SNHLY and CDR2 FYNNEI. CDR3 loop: CASSIPQEYGYTF. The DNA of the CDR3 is TGTGCCAGCAGCATCCCCCAGGAATATGGCTACACCTTC.

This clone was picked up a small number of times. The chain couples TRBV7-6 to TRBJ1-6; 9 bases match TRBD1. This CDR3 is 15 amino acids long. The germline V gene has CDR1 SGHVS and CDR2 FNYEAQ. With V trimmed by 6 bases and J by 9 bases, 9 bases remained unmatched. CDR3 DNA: TGTGCCAGCAGACCCGGGACAGGGAAAGGTTCACCCCTCCACTTT. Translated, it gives CASRPGTGKGSPLHF.

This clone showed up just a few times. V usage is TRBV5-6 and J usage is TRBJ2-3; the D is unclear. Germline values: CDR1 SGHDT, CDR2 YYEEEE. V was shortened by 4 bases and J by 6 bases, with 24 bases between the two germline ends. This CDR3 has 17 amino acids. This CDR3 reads CASSMLLEYPKPDTQYF. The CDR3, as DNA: TGTGCCAGCAGCATGTTACTCGAGTATCCCAAACCGGATACGCAGTATTTT.

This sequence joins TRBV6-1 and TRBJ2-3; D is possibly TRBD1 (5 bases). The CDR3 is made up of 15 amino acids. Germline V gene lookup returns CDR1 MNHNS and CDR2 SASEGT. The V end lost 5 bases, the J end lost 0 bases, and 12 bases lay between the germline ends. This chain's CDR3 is CASSPDSISTDTQYF. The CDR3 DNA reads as TGTGCCAGCAGTCCCGACAGTATTAGCACAGATACGCAGTATTTT.

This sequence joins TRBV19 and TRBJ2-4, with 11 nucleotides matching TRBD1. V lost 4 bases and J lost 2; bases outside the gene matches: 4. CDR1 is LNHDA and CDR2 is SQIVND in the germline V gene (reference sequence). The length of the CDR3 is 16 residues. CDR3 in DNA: TGTGCCAGTAGTAGGGGGACAGGGGGAACCAAAAACATTCAGTACTTC. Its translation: CASSRGTGGTKNIQYF.

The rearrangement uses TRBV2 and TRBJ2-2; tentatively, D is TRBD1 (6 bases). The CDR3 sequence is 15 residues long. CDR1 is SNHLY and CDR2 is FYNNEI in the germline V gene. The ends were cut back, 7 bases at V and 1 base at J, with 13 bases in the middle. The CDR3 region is CASTQTGVNTGELFF. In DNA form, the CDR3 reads TGTGCCAGCACCCAGACAGGAGTGAACACCGGGGAGCTGTTTTTT.

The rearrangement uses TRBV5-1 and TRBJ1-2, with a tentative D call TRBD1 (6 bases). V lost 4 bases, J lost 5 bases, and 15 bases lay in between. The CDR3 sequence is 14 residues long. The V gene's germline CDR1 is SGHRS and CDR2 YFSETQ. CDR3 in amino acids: CASSPGGGMYGYTF. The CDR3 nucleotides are TGCGCCAGCAGCCCGGGAGGGGGAATGTATGGCTACACCTTC.

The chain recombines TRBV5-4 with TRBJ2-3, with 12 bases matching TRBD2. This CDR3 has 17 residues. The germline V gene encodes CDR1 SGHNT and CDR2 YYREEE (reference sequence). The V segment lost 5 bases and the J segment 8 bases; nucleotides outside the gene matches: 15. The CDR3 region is CASRYGPLAGGVGTQYF. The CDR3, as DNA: TGTGCCAGCAGATACGGCCCACTAGCGGGGGGAGTAGGTACGCAGTATTTT.

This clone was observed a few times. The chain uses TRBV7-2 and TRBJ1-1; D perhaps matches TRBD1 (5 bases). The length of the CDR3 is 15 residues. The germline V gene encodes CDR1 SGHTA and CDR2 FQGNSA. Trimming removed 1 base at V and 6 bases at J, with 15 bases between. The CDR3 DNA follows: TGTGCCAGCAGCTTAGGGGCAGGCGTCAGGGCTGAAGCTTTCTTT. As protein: CASSLGAGVRAEAFF.

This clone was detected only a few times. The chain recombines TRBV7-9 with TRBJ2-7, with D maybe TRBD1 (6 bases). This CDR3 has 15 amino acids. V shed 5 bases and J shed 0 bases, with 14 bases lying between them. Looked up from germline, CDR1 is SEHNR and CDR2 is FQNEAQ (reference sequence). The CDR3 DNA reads TGTGCCAGCAGCCCTACCCGGACAGCCTCCTACGAGCAGTACTTC. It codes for CASSPTRTASYEQYF.

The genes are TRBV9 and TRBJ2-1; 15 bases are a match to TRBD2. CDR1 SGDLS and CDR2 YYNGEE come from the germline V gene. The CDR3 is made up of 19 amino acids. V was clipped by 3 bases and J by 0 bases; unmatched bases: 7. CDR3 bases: TGTGCCAGCAGCGGACGGACTAGCGGGGGGGCGAGCTCCTACAATGAGCAGTTCTTC. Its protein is CASSGRTSGGASSYNEQFF. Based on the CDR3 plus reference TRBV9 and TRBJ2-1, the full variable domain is DSGVTQTPKHLITATGQRVTLRCSPRSGDLSVYWYQQSLDQGLQFLIQYYNGEERAKGNILERFSAQQFPDLHSELNLSSLELGDSALYFCASSGRTSGGASSYNEQFFGPGTRLTVL.

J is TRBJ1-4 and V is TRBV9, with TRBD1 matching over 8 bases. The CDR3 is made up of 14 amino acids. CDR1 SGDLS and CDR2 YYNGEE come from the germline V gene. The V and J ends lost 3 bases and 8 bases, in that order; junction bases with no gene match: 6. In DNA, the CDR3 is TGTGCCAGCAGCGGGGGACAGGAGGGGGAAAAACTGTTTTTT. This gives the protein CASSGGQEGEKLFF.

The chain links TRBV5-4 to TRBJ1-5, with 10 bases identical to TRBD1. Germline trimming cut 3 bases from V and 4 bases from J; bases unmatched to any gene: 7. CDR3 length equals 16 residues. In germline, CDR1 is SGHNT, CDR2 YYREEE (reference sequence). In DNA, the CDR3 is TGTGCCAGCAGCTCGATGGGACAGGGGCTTAATCAGCCCCAGCATTTT. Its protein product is CASSSMGQGLNQPQHF.